The 24 T cell receptor beta chains presented below share a single source sample, sequenced in a study of response to subunit inactivated influenza vaccine. TCRdb ran MiXCR on the RT-PCR reads and lists one entry per CDR3 protein. This table holds hundreds of thousands of distinct CDR3 sequences, roughly 12% found once. In addition, the sample was reused for a study of T cells expressing NK-cell markers. That report adds: It was by 5'RACE template switching with UMIs that TCR beta cDNA was made.

The sequenced sample was PBMCs from blood, obtained on the day of vaccination. The receptor source for this set is a man aged 50 or older who received an inactivated influenza vaccine.

This clonotype was seen at least ten times. The junction shows a germline mismatch at one end, possibly a read error. This chain connects TRBV12-3 or TRBV12-4 to TRBJ2-1; D might be TRBD2 (6 bases). The CDR3 is made up of 13 amino acids. The CDR3 DNA reads TGTGCCAGCAGCTTAGGAGGGAGCAATGAGCAGTTCTTC. Amino acid sequence: CASSLGGSNEQFF.

V and J are TRBV5-1 and TRBJ1-2; D gene unclear. V was cut by 3 bases and J by 5 bases, with 14 bases left in between. The CDR3 covers 14 residues. Germline V CDR1 and CDR2: SGHRS, YFSETQ. The CDR3 DNA sequence: TGCGCCAGCAGCTCCGGTGAGCTACGTTATGGCTACACCTTC. Translated: CASSSGELRYGYTF.

The chain joins TRBV9 to TRBJ2-3, with TRBD1 identical over 8 bases. The CDR3 covers 15 residues. Trimming took 0 bases from V and 4 from J; bases not matched to a gene: 4. Per the germline V gene, CDR1 is SGDLS and CDR2 is YYNGEE. CDR3 DNA sequence: TGTGCCAGCAGCGTAGCGGGACAGGTCCCAGATACGCAGTATTTT. Translated, it gives CASSVAGQVPDTQYF.

This clonotype was counted a few times. The chain combines TRBV11-2 with TRBJ1-5, with D possibly being TRBD1 (5 bases). V gave up 4 bases and J gave up 5 bases, with 15 bases separating them. The germline gives CDR1 SGHAT, CDR2 FQNNGV. This CDR3 has 15 residues. CDR3 loop: CASSYRGGRDQPQHF. The CDR3 DNA reads as TGTGCCAGCAGCTACCGGGGGGGAAGAGATCAGCCCCAGCATTTT.

Here the CDR3 DNA reads TGTGCCAGCAGCTTAGCGCTCGGGGGCGAGCAGTACTTC. Its protein product is CASSLALGGEQYF. The chain joins TRBV11-1 to TRBJ2-7, with D tentatively TRBD2 (6 bases). V was cut by 0 bases and J by 6 bases, with 9 bases left in between. This CDR3 contains 13 residues. From germline, CDR1 is SGHAT and CDR2 FQDESV (reference sequence). Supplemented by reference TRBV11-1 and TRBJ2-7, the full variable domain reads EAEVAQSPRYKITEKSQAVAFWCDPISGHATLYWYRQILGQGPELLVQFQDESVVDDSQLPKDRFSAERLKGVDSTLKIQPAELGDSAMYLCASSLALGGEQYFGPGTRLTVT.

This clonotype was detected ten times or more. This rearrangement joins TRBV7-2 to TRBJ2-3; D is unresolved. Germline V gene data show CDR1 as SGHTA and CDR2 as FQGNSA. Trimming cost V 1 base and J 3 bases, with 14 bases left between them. This CDR3 region has 16 residues. The CDR3 nucleotides are TGTGCCAGCAGCTTAGAAGGCTACGGCCTGACAGATACGCAGTATTTT. It yields the protein CASSLEGYGLTDTQYF.

V gene TRBV27 combines with J gene TRBJ2-3; TRBD2 matches at 14 bases. This CDR3 has 18 amino acids. Germline CDR1 is MNHEY and CDR2 is SMNVEV (reference sequence). The V segment lost 3 bases and the J segment 1 base; nucleotides outside the gene matches: 6. CDR3 region: CASSLGPGLAGGTDTQYF. Written as DNA, the CDR3 is TGTGCCAGCAGTTTGGGCCCGGGACTAGCGGGGGGCACAGATACGCAGTATTTT.

This clonotype has only a few counts. The rearrangement joins TRBV2 to TRBJ2-3, with D perhaps TRBD1 or TRBD2 (5 bases each). V was trimmed by 1 base and J by 2 bases, leaving 13 bases between them. Germline loops: CDR1 SNHLY, CDR2 FYNNEI. The length of the CDR3 is 16 residues. In DNA, the CDR3 is TGTGCCAGCAGTGAAGATTTCTGGGGGTCCACAGATACGCAGTATTTT. Its protein product is CASSEDFWGSTDTQYF.

This clonotype was detected a few times. The chain combines TRBV20-1 with TRBJ2-1; D is uncertain. The CDR3 runs to 13 residues. V gave up 1 base and J gave up 8 bases, with 12 bases separating them. In germline, CDR1 is DFQATT, CDR2 SNEGSKA (reference sequence). The DNA of the CDR3 is TGCAGTGCTAGAGTTCCGGTTCTAGATGAGCAGTTCTTC. Protein sequence: CSARVPVLDEQFF.

The chain joins TRBV20-1 to TRBJ2-7; D may correspond to TRBD1 or TRBD2 (5 bases each). The CDR3 is 15 amino acids. Trimming pared 6 bases from V and 3 bases from J, leaving 21 bases between. Germline V gene lookup returns CDR1 DFQATT and CDR2 SNEGSKA (reference sequence). CDR3 residues: CSAPGTNKGSYEQYF. The CDR3 region has the DNA TGCAGTGCCCCCGGGACCAACAAGGGTAGCTACGAGCAGTACTTC.

There are many counts of this clonotype. J is TRBJ2-1 and V is TRBV7-2; perhaps TRBD2 as D (6 bases). The germline gives CDR1 SGHTA, CDR2 FQGNSA. The CDR3 consists of 13 residues. The V gene lost 0 bases and the J gene lost 9 bases, with 9 bases spanning the gap. CDR3 sequence: CASSLAREGEQFF. The CDR3 nucleotides read TGTGCCAGCAGCTTAGCGCGGGAAGGTGAGCAGTTCTTC.

This clonotype was picked up a small number of times. The rearrangement uses TRBV7-2 and TRBJ2-1; 10 nucleotides match TRBD1. The CDR3 has 15 amino acids. The V segment lost 5 bases and the J segment 2 bases; nucleotides outside the gene matches: 3. CDR1 is SGHTA, CDR2 FQGNSA, per germline. The DNA of the CDR3 is TGTGCCAGCAGCGTGGACAGGGGGACCTACAATGAGCAGTTCTTC. Its translation is CASSVDRGTYNEQFF.

This clonotype was detected only a few times. The rearrangement joins TRBV18 to TRBJ2-3; D possibly corresponds to TRBD2 (5 bases). Trimming removed 2 bases from V and 3 bases from J, with 6 bases in between. Germline V CDR1 and CDR2: KGHSH, LQKENI. The CDR3 spans 13 residues. CDR3 loop: CASSPVATDTQYF. For the CDR3, the DNA is TGTGCCAGCTCACCAGTAGCGACAGATACGCAGTATTTT. The variable domain in full, with the rest retrieved from reference TRBV18 and TRBJ2-3, is NAGVMQNPRHLVRRRGQEARLRCSPMKGHSHVYWYRQLPEEGLKFMVYLQKENIIDESGMPKERFSAEFPKEGPSILRIQQVVRGDSAAYFCASSPVATDTQYFGPGTRLTVL.

J is TRBJ1-5 and V is TRBV12-3 or TRBV12-4; D possibly corresponds to TRBD1 (6 bases). This CDR3 comprises 15 residues. Trimming left V 5 bases short and J 0 bases short, with 11 bases between. CDR3 coding DNA: TGTGCCAGCAGTCAAGGGGGGGCTAGCAATCAGCCCCAGCATTTT. Protein product: CASSQGGASNQPQHF.

For the CDR3, the DNA is TGCAGTGCTAGAGATATGGACAGGGGGCGCCGGGAGACCCAGTACTTC. Its translation is CSARDMDRGRRETQYF. This chain links TRBV20-1 with TRBJ2-5; 11 bases are a match to TRBD1. Germline lookup yields CDR1 DFQATT and CDR2 SNEGSKA (reference sequence). The trim removed 0 bases at V and 5 bases at J, leaving 8 bases unmatched. The CDR3 runs to 16 residues.

This clonotype appeared many times. J is TRBJ1-2 and V is TRBV28; TRBD1 might be the D (6 bases). This CDR3 region has 14 residues. Deletions cut 3 bases from V and 2 bases from J, with 10 bases between. Per germline, CDR1 MDHEN and CDR2 SYDVKM. The CDR3 DNA follows: TGTGCCAGCAGTTTCCCAGGGGAGAACTATGGCTACACCTTC. It yields the protein CASSFPGENYGYTF.

The table lists this clonotype with many counts. This rearrangement joins TRBV3-1 to TRBJ2-1; the match to TRBD2 covers 10 bases. Germline CDR1 is LGHDT and CDR2 is YNNKEL (reference sequence). There are 15 residues in the CDR3. Losses at the gene ends were 4 bases for V and 7 bases for J; bases not matched to a gene: 7. Here the CDR3 DNA reads TGTGCCAGCAGCCGCGGACTAGCGGAAGCAAATGAGCAGTTCTTC. This codes for CASSRGLAEANEQFF.

This clonotype was seen ten or more times. This rearrangement joins TRBV5-5 to TRBJ2-1; D gene unclear. The germline gives CDR1 SGHKS, CDR2 YYEKEE (reference sequence). V lost 0 bases to trimming and J lost 0 bases, with 7 bases between them. This CDR3 has 15 residues. CDR3 sequence reads: CASSLGAPSYNEQFF. The DNA of the CDR3 is TGTGCCAGCAGCTTGGGGGCCCCCTCCTACAATGAGCAGTTCTTC.

This clonotype was recorded a few times. The chain couples TRBV7-3 to TRBJ2-1; TRBD2 might be the D (5 bases). The ends were cut back, 5 bases at V and 7 bases at J, with 21 bases in the middle. This CDR3 is 16 amino acids long. CDR1 is SGHTA, CDR2 FQGTGA, per germline. The chain's CDR3 is CASSQDSAIRRNEQFF. Written as DNA, the CDR3 is TGTGCCAGCAGCCAGGATAGCGCCATCCGAAGGAATGAGCAGTTCTTC.

This clonotype appeared a few times. The V and J genes are TRBV5-1 and TRBJ1-2; D is possibly TRBD1 (5 bases). Germline loops: CDR1 SGHRS, CDR2 YFSETQ. CDR3 length: 15 residues. V dropped 3 bases and J dropped 0 bases, with 12 bases sitting between them. The CDR3 DNA reads TGCGCCAGCAGCTCTGACAGCGCTACTAACTATGGCTACACCTTC. The encoded protein is CASSSDSATNYGYTF.

This clonotype was seen a few times. V is TRBV7-9 and J is TRBJ2-1; tentatively, D is TRBD1 or TRBD2 (5 bases each). Germline loops: CDR1 SEHNR, CDR2 FQNEAQ (reference sequence). Trimming shortened V by 5 bases and J by 3 bases, and 11 bases separated the two germline ends. The CDR3 totals 14 residues. The CDR3 here is CASSGTEGYNEQFF. The CDR3 DNA is TGTGCCAGCAGCGGGACCGAGGGCTACAATGAGCAGTTCTTC.

The chain joins TRBV5-1 to TRBJ2-2; the D call may be TRBD1 or TRBD2 (5 bases each). This CDR3 comprises 16 residues. The germline CDR1 and CDR2 sequences are SGHRS and YFSETQ. With 2 bases removed from V and 5 bases from J, the gap between germline ends came to 16 bases. In nucleotides, the CDR3 is TGCGCCAGCAGCTTCACTACGGGGAAGGGGACCGGGGAGCTGTTTTTT. Protein product: CASSFTTGKGTGELFF.

The J gene is TRBJ2-3, the V gene TRBV12-3 or TRBV12-4, with D perhaps given as TRBD1 or TRBD2 (5 bases each). The CDR3 extends over 18 amino acids. The V gene lost 6 bases and the J gene lost 0 bases, with 22 bases spanning the gap. CDR3 in DNA: TGTGCCAGCAGCTGGATAGGGGACCGTCGTTCTAGCACAGATACGCAGTATTTT. Protein product: CASSWIGDRRSSTDTQYF.

This clonotype was counted only a few times. The CDR3 DNA follows: TGTGCCAGCAGCTGGGGGTGGGGGGGCCCACAAGAGACCCAGTACTTC. Protein: CASSWGWGGPQETQYF. J is TRBJ2-5 and V is TRBV12-3 or TRBV12-4, with a weak D call TRBD2 (7 bases). The CDR3 is 16 amino acids. With 6 bases removed from V and 2 bases from J, the gap between germline ends came to 19 bases.